This TCR beta chain emerged from a study of PD-1 blockade in classical Hodgkin lymphoma. Germline V lookup: CDR1 SQVTM, CDR2 ANQGSEA. The CDR3 runs 13 residues. V was clipped by 6 bases and J by 4 bases, with 13 bases between them. All patients experienced relapse after autologous stem cell transplantation, and brentuximab vedotin exposure was variable. Regarding this clone: Its antigen is not identified.

Findings of the study overall: Baseline TCR diversity was reportedly lower in newly diagnosed patients than in healthy donors. It was reported as lower still in relapsed/refractory patients. Prior to therapy, complete responders displayed diversity much like that of newly diagnosed patients. By C4D1, CD4+ diversity increased significantly, especially in complete responders.

Clones were read by immunoSEQ multiplex PCR, and TCRdb kept only the in-frame ones, dropping some. The sample records 120,000 to 150,000 clones, 78% being singletons. The clonotype originates from a human donor with classical Hodgkin lymphoma. The V gene is TRBV29-1, the J gene TRBJ1-5, with D possibly matching TRBD1 (6 bases). The sequences come from peripheral blood mononuclear cells (PBMCs), collected before the second cycle of nivolumab. Here the CDR3 reads CSVLGQPNQPQHF. Written as DNA, the CDR3 is TGCAGCGTACTAGGACAGCCTAATCAGCCCCAGCATTTT.